This record concerns one T cell receptor beta chain sequence. The data derive from a study of T-cell reconstitution after alpha-beta-depleted transplantation in children. Unique molecular identifiers were built into the TCRbeta library. TCRdb re-analysed the PCR reads in MiXCR, keeping a single row per CDR3 protein. Of around 800,000 distinct CDR3 sequences in the sample, 15% to 20% were seen once. The length of the CDR3 is 15 residues. V lost 2 bases, J lost 3 bases, and 6 bases stayed unmatched. Germline-derived CDR1 and CDR2 are SGHKS and YYEKEE (reference sequence). The sequences come from PBMCs, mostly from graft donor cells, collected 360 days after TCRalphabeta/CD19-depleted stem cell transplant. The genes are TRBV5-5 and TRBJ2-3, with 7 bases identical to TRBD1. This receptor was identified in a male patient aged 10 to 17 who had a stem cell transplant for acute lymphoblastic leukemia, so the T cells may come from the graft donor. CDR3 sequence: CASSFVSGGTDTQYF. The CDR3 region has the DNA TGTGCCAGCAGCTTCGTTTCAGGGGGAACAGATACGCAGTATTTT.